A selection of T cell receptor beta chains follows, all from one sample in a study of blood T cell repertoires in COVID-19. The data were produced by immunoSEQ multiplex PCR, yet TCRdb's version contains in-frame clones alone and is incomplete. The sample includes about 240,000 clones, roughly four fifths of them seen just once. Sequencing input: peripheral blood. These receptors were taken from a woman between 65 and 79 years old with acute or convalescent COVID-19. CDR3s include the opening cysteine and the closing phenylalanine or tryptophan. D genes are given only for firm matches. The size entry is marked missing in some rows and otherwise reads once, few, many or a size class.

J: TRBJ1-5; D: NA; size: NA; V: TRBV7-8; CDR3: CASSLINPRGSHNQPQHF; DNA: TGTGCCAGCAGCTTAATTAACCCCAGGGGCAGCCACAATCAGCCCCAGCATTTT
J: TRBJ1-1; D: TRBD1; size: few; V: TRBV29-1; CDR3: CSVLGGRGWDTEAFF; DNA: TGCAGCGTTCTAGGGGGCAGGGGGTGGGACACTGAAGCTTTCTTT
J: TRBJ1-1; D: NA; size: NA; V: TRBV10-3; CDR3: CAISVGAGAGTEAFF; DNA: TGTGCCATCAGTGTTGGTGCGGGGGCGGGGACTGAAGCTTTCTTT
J: TRBJ1-4; D: TRBD1; size: NA; V: TRBV7-6; CDR3: CASSLTDRGHEKLFF; DNA: TGTGCCAGCAGCCTTACAGACAGGGGGCATGAAAAACTGTTTTTT
J: TRBJ1-1; D: NA; size: NA; V: TRBV4-2; CDR3: CASSQDLTRGNTEAFF; DNA: TGTGCCAGCAGCCAAGATCTGACAAGGGGGAACACTGAAGCTTTCTTT
J: TRBJ1-6; D: TRBD1; size: NA; V: TRBV5-1; CDR3: CASSPGTGERSLHF; DNA: TGCGCCAGCAGCCCCGGGACAGGGGAGAGGTCCCTCCACTTT
J: TRBJ1-2; D: TRBD1; size: NA; V: TRBV19; CDR3: CASSSGQGAYGYTF; DNA: TGTGCCAGTAGTTCCGGACAGGGGGCCTATGGCTACACCTTC
J: TRBJ1-6; D: NA; size: NA; V: TRBV18; CDR3: CASSPANRVESPLHF; DNA: TGTGCCAGCTCACCGGCTAACAGGGTGGAGTCACCCCTCCACTTT
J: TRBJ2-5; D: TRBD1; size: NA; V: TRBV7-2; CDR3: CASSLWDRGWETQYF; DNA: TGTGCCAGCAGCTTATGGGACAGGGGATGGGAGACCCAGTACTTC
J: TRBJ2-5; D: NA; size: few; V: TRBV6-1; CDR3: CASSESAGQETQYF; DNA: TGTGCCAGCAGTGAATCGGCAGGCCAAGAGACCCAGTACTTC
J: TRBJ2-2; D: TRBD1; size: NA; V: TRBV12-3/TRBV12-4; CDR3: CASSRRDRGELFF; DNA: TGTGCCAGCAGCCGAAGGGACAGGGGGGAGCTGTTTTTT
J: TRBJ2-3; D: NA; size: NA; V: TRBV27; CDR3: CASSRPGLSFTDTQYF; DNA: TGTGCCAGCAGTCGACCGGGACTCTCCTTCACAGATACGCAGTATTTT
J: TRBJ1-3; D: NA; size: NA; V: TRBV18; CDR3: CASSPPGGNTIYF; DNA: TGTGCCAGCTCACCACCGGGAGGTAACACCATATATTTT
J: TRBJ1-5; D: NA; size: once; V: TRBV5-1; CDR3: CASSFGQNQPQHF; DNA: TGCGCCAGCAGCTTCGGACAGAATCAGCCCCAGCATTTT
J: TRBJ1-1; D: NA; size: NA; V: TRBV4-3; CDR3: CASSQALGGTEAFF; DNA: TGCGCCAGCAGCCAAGCATTGGGGGGCACTGAAGCTTTCTTT
J: TRBJ2-3; D: TRBD1; size: NA; V: TRBV7-8; CDR3: CASSPTGLMGLTDTQYF; DNA: TGTGCCAGCAGCCCGACAGGGTTGATGGGGTTAACAGATACGCAGTATTTT
J: TRBJ2-3; D: NA; size: few; V: TRBV2; CDR3: CASLLLADYTDTQYF; DNA: TGTGCCAGCTTACTACTAGCAGATTACACAGATACGCAGTATTTT
J: TRBJ2-7; D: NA; size: NA; V: TRBV5-1; CDR3: CASSLSDTLTDEQYF; DNA: TGCGCCAGCAGCTTGTCGGACACCCTTACGGACGAGCAGTACTTC
J: TRBJ2-2; D: TRBD2; size: NA; V: TRBV2; CDR3: CASSGLAGSTGELFF; DNA: TGTGCCAGCAGTGGACTAGCGGGGAGCACCGGGGAGCTGTTTTTT
J: TRBJ2-7; D: NA; size: NA; V: TRBV19; CDR3: CASSRQLTPRVREQYF; DNA: TGTGCCAGTAGTCGTCAGTTGACACCCCGAGTACGGGAGCAGTACTTC
J: TRBJ1-2; D: NA; size: few; V: TRBV19; CDR3: CASSIEAGLYGYTF; DNA: TGTGCCAGTAGTATAGAAGCAGGCCTCTATGGCTACACCTTC
J: TRBJ1-3; D: NA; size: NA; V: TRBV6-5; CDR3: CASGHPTSTGNTIYF; DNA: TGTGCCAGCGGTCACCCCACGTCTACTGGAAACACCATATATTTT
J: TRBJ2-5; D: NA; size: NA; V: TRBV12-2; CDR3: CASRLARETQYF; DNA: TGTGCAAGTCGCTTAGCGAGGGAGACCCAGTACTTC
J: TRBJ1-1; D: NA; size: NA; V: TRBV10-3; CDR3: CAISESRQPGGTEAFF; DNA: TGTGCCATCAGTGAGTCAAGGCAGCCGGGGGGCACTGAAGCTTTCTTT
J: TRBJ2-3; D: TRBD1; size: NA; V: TRBV19; CDR3: CASSQNRGDRTDTQYF; DNA: TGTGCCAGTAGCCAAAACAGGGGGGACCGCACAGATACGCAGTATTTT
J: TRBJ1-2; D: NA; size: NA; V: TRBV6-4; CDR3: CASSDQGYGYTF; DNA: TGTGCCAGCAGTGACCAGGGGTATGGCTACACCTTC
J: TRBJ1-5; D: TRBD1; size: NA; V: TRBV10-2; CDR3: CASMGQGYGNQPQHF; DNA: TGCGCCAGCATGGGACAGGGTTATGGCAATCAGCCCCAGCATTTT
J: TRBJ1-3; D: NA; size: NA; V: TRBV7-2; CDR3: CASSLDSSGNTIYF; DNA: TGTGCCAGCAGCTTAGACAGCTCTGGAAACACCATATATTTT
J: TRBJ2-7; D: NA; size: NA; V: TRBV7-2; CDR3: CASSLKGAYEQYF; DNA: TGTGCCAGCAGCCTTAAGGGAGCCTACGAGCAGTACTTC
J: TRBJ1-3; D: NA; size: once; V: TRBV4-3; CDR3: CASSQGGISSGNTIYF; DNA: TGCGCCAGCAGCCAAGGGGGCATAAGCTCTGGAAACACCATATATTTT
J: TRBJ1-4; D: NA; size: NA; V: TRBV10-3; CDR3: CAISESIGEKLFF; DNA: TGTGCCATCAGTGAGTCGATCGGTGAAAAACTGTTTTTT
J: TRBJ1-5; D: TRBD1; size: NA; V: TRBV6-1; CDR3: CASSEIDRGFQPQHF; DNA: TGTGCCAGCAGTGAAATCGACAGGGGGTTTCAGCCCCAGCATTTT
J: TRBJ1-4; D: NA; size: NA; V: TRBV5-1; CDR3: CASSPGGGHNEKLFF; DNA: TGCGCCAGCAGCCCCGGGGGTGGGCATAATGAAAAACTGTTTTTT
J: TRBJ2-7; D: NA; size: NA; V: TRBV6-2/TRBV6-3; CDR3: CASSYSSMGGEQYF; DNA: TGTGCCAGCAGTTACTCGTCTATGGGGGGCGAGCAGTACTTC
J: TRBJ2-5; D: TRBD1; size: NA; V: TRBV5-8; CDR3: CASSDDRGYQETQYF; DNA: TGTGCCAGCAGCGACGACAGGGGATACCAAGAGACCCAGTACTTC
J: TRBJ1-2; D: NA; size: NA; V: TRBV30; CDR3: CAWSPNLLLGYTF; DNA: TGTGCCTGGAGTCCCAATCTCTTACTTGGCTACACCTTC
J: TRBJ2-7; D: NA; size: NA; V: TRBV23-1; CDR3: CASSQYQGPLYEQYF; DNA: TGCGCCAGCAGTCAATATCAGGGTCCCCTTTACGAGCAGTACTTC
J: TRBJ1-1; D: NA; size: NA; V: TRBV6-2/TRBV6-3; CDR3: CASSKGENTEAFF; DNA: TGTGCCAGCAGTAAAGGGGAGAACACTGAAGCTTTCTTT
J: TRBJ2-2; D: NA; size: NA; V: TRBV29-1; CDR3: CSVSMMATGELFF; DNA: TGCAGCGTTTCGATGATGGCAACCGGGGAGCTGTTTTTT
J: TRBJ1-1; D: TRBD1; size: NA; V: TRBV7-2; CDR3: CASSVRDRVPEAFF; DNA: TGTGCCAGCAGCGTCCGGGACAGGGTCCCTGAAGCTTTCTTT
J: TRBJ1-5; D: TRBD1; size: NA; V: TRBV18; CDR3: CASSLQGYSNQPQHF; DNA: TGTGCCAGCTCACTACAGGGGTATAGCAATCAGCCCCAGCATTTT
J: TRBJ2-2; D: TRBD1; size: once; V: TRBV11-3; CDR3: CASSLGTGSTGELFF; DNA: TGTGCCAGCAGCTTAGGGACAGGTAGCACCGGGGAGCTGTTTTTT
J: TRBJ1-1; D: NA; size: NA; V: TRBV18; CDR3: CASSEGAVSEAFF; DNA: TGTGCCAGTTCCGAAGGCGCGGTCTCTGAAGCTTTCTTT
J: TRBJ1-5; D: NA; size: NA; V: TRBV2; CDR3: CASSGGNQPQHF; DNA: TGTGCCAGCAGTGGAGGTAATCAGCCCCAGCATTTT
J: TRBJ1-6; D: NA; size: NA; V: TRBV6-6; CDR3: CASNMGGAYNSPLHF; DNA: TGTGCCAGCAATATGGGGGGTGCCTATAATTCACCCCTCCACTTT
J: TRBJ1-3; D: NA; size: NA; V: TRBV5-4; CDR3: CASSPDSISGNTIYF; DNA: TGTGCCAGCAGCCCGGACAGTATCTCTGGAAACACCATATATTTT